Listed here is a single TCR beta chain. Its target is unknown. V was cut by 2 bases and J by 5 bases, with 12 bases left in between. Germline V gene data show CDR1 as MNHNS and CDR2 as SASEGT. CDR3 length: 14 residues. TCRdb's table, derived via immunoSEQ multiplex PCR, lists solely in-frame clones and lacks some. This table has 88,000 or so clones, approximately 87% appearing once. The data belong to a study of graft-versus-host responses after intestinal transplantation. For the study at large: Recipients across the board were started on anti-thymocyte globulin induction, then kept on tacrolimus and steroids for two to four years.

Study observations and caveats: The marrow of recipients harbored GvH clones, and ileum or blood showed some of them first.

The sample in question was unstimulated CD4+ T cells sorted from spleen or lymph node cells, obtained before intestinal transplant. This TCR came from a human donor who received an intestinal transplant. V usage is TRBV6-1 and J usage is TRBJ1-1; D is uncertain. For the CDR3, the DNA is TGTGCCAGCAGTGAATTCGGAGGGTGGACTGAAGCTTTCTTT. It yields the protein CASSEFGGWTEAFF.